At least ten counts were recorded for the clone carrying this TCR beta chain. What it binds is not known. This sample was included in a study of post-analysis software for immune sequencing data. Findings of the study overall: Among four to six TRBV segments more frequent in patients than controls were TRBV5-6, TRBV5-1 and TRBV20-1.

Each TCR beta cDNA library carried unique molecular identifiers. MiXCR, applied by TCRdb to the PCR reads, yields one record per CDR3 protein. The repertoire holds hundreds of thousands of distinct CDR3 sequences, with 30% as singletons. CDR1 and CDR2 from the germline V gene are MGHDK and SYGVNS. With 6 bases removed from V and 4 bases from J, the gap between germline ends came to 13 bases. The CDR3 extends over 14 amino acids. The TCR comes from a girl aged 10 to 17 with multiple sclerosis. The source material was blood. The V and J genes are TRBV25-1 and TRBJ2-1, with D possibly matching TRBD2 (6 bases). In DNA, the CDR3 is TGTGCCAGCAGGGGGACTGGGGCGTACAATGAGCAGTTCTTC. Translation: CASRGTGAYNEQFF.